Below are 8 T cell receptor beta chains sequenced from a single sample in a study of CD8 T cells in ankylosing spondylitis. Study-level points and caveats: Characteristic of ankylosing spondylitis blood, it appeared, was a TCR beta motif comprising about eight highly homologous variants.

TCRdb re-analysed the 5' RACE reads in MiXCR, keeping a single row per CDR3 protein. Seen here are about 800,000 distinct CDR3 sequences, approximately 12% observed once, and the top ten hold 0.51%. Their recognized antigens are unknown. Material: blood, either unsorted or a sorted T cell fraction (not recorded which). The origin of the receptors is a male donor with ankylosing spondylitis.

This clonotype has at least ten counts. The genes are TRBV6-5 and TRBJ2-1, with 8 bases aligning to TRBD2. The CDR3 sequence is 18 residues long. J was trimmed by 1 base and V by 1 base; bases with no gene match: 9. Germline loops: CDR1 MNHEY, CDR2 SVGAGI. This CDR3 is CASSYFPPLAGSYNEQFF. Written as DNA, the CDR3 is TGTGCCAGCAGTTACTTTCCGCCCCTAGCGGGTTCCTACAATGAGCAGTTCTTC.

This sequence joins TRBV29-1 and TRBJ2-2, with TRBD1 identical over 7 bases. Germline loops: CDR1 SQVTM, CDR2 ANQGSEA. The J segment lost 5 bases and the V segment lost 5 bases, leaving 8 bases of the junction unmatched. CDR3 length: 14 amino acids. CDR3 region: CSVIRNRGTGELFF. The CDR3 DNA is TGCAGCGTTATTAGAAACAGGGGTACCGGGGAGCTGTTTTTT.

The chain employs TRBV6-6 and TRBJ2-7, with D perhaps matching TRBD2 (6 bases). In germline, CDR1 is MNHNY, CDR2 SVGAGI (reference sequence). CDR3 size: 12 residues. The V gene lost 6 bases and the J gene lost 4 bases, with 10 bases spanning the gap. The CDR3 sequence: CASSWDLYEQYF. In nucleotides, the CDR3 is TGTGCCAGCAGCTGGGACTTATACGAGCAGTACTTC.

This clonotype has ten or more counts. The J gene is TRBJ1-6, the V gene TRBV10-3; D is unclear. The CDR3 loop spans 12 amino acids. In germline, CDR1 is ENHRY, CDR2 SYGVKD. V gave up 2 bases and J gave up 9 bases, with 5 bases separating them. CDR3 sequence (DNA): TGTGCCATCAGTGAGGGACTTTCACCCCTCCACTTT. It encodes CAISEGLSPLHF.

The CDR3 DNA reads TGTGCCAGCAGCCAAGTAGACTCGAACACTGAAGCTTTCTTT. It codes for CASSQVDSNTEAFF. The chain has TRBV4-2 and TRBJ1-1; no reliable D call. The germline CDR1 and CDR2 sequences are LGHNA and YNFKEQ. CDR3 size: 14 residues. V lost 1 base to trimming and J lost 1 base, with 7 bases between them.

CDR3 sequence: CASSLYGTGLGGYTF. In nucleotides, the CDR3 is TGTGCCAGCAGCCTGTACGGGACGGGACTAGGGGGCTACACCTTC. The J gene is TRBJ1-2, the V gene TRBV7-3, with D perhaps TRBD1 (5 bases). From germline, CDR1 is SGHTA and CDR2 FQGTGA. With 5 bases removed from V and 8 bases from J, the gap between germline ends came to 21 bases. The length of the CDR3 is 15 residues.

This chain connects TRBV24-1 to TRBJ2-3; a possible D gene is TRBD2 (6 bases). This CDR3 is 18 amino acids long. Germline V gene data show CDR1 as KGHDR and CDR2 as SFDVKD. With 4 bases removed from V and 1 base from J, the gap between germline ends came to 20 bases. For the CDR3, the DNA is TGTGCCACCAGTGACCGAAGAAGCGGGCGCCAAGGCACAGATACGCAGTATTTT. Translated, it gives CATSDRRSGRQGTDTQYF.

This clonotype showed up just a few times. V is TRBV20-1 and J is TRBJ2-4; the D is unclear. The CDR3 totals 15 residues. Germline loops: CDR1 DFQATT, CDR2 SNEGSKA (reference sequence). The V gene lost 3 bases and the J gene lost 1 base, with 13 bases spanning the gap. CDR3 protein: CSARDPLVAKNIQYF. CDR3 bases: TGCAGTGCTAGGGACCCCTTAGTGGCCAAAAACATTCAGTACTTC.